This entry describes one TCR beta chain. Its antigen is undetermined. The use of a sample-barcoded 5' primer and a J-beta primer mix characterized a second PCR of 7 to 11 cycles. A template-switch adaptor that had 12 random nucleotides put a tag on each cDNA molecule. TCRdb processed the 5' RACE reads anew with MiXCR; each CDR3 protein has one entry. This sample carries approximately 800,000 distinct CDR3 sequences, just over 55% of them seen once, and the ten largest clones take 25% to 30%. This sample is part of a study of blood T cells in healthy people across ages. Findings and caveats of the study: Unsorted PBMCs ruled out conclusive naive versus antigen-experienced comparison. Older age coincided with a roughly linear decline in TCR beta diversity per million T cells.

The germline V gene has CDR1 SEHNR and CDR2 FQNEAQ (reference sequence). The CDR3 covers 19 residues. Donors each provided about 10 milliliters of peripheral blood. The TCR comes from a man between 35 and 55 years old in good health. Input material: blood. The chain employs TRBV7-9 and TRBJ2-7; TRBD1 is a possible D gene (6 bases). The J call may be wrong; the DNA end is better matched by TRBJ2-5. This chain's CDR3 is CASSFQGAGARGTLETQYF. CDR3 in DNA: TGTGCCAGCAGCTTTCAGGGAGCTGGGGCCAGGGGAACTTTGGAGACCCAGTACTTC.